Listed below are T cell receptor beta chains from one sample, sequenced in a study of molecular identifiers for immune sequencing clone quantification. Each CDR3 protein is one row after TCRdb ran MiXCR on the PCR reads. The sample holds about 500,000 distinct CDR3 sequences, roughly 24% seen once. Sample: naive CD8+ T cells from blood, with Jurkat cell RNA spiked in. The receptors come from a human donor in good health. Some libraries in this study had Jurkat cell RNA spiked in. The CDR3 runs from the conserved cysteine through the conserved F or W. A D gene is named only where the DNA matches it firmly. The size field is filled for only some rows; it gives once, few, many or a size class.

cdr3_length d_call j_call v_call clone_size cdr3_aa cdr3_nt
14 . TRBJ1-1 TRBV7-3 . CASSSQGFNTEAFF TGTGCCAGCAGCTCGCAGGGTTTCAACACTGAAGCTTTCTTT
15 TRBD1 TRBJ2-7 TRBV28 . CASSLYGQDPYEQYF TGTGCCAGCAGTTTATATGGACAGGACCCCTACGAGCAGTACTTC
17 . TRBJ2-3 TRBV4-1 . CASSQSGGSGFTDTQYF TGCGCCAGCAGCCAATCAGGGGGGTCGGGTTTCACAGATACGCAGTATTTT
14 . TRBJ1-5 TRBV24-1 . CATSARGSNQPQHF TGTGCCACCAGTGCGAGGGGGAGCAATCAGCCCCAGCATTTT
14 . TRBJ2-2 TRBV12-3/TRBV12-4 few CASRGQSYTGELFF TGTGCCAGCAGGGGACAATCCTACACCGGGGAGCTGTTTTTT
15 TRBD1 TRBJ2-3 TRBV5-6 . CASSAGTGLADTQYF TGTGCCAGCAGCGCCGGGACAGGGTTGGCAGATACGCAGTATTTT
15 . TRBJ1-4 TRBV28 few CASSFRGILNEKLFF TGTGCCAGCAGTTTTCGTGGAATACTTAATGAAAAACTGTTTTTT
15 TRBD1 TRBJ1-3 TRBV6-2/TRBV6-3 few CASRPFGTGGNTIYF TGTGCCAGCAGGCCTTTTGGGACAGGAGGAAACACCATATATTTT
16 . TRBJ1-1 TRBV13 few CASSLVPTVRNTEAFF TGTGCCAGCAGCTTAGTCCCGACAGTGCGAAACACTGAAGCTTTCTTT
17 . TRBJ2-3 TRBV28 many CASSGIASAGRADTQYF TGTGCCAGCAGTGGGATTGCTAGCGCGGGACGAGCAGATACGCAGTATTTT
13 . TRBJ2-7 TRBV28 many CASRPESSYEQYF TGTGCCAGCAGGCCGGAGAGCTCCTACGAGCAGTACTTC
12 . TRBJ2-7 TRBV30 many CAWRAGVGEQYF TGTGCCTGGAGGGCAGGGGTAGGGGAGCAGTACTTC
15 TRBD2 TRBJ2-3 TRBV4-1 few CANSQAGLAADTQYF TGCGCCAACAGCCAGGCGGGACTAGCAGCAGATACGCAGTATTTT
20 . TRBJ2-1 TRBV11-2 many CASSDSYGDQLWSNYNEQFF TGTGCCAGCAGCGACTCATACGGGGACCAACTTTGGTCCAACTACAATGAGCAGTTCTTC
13 . TRBJ2-7 TRBV4-1 . CASSPSHSYEQYF TGCGCCAGCAGCCCCAGTCACTCCTACGAGCAGTACTTC
13 TRBD2 TRBJ2-1 TRBV19 . CASSRTSIYEQFF TGTGCCAGTAGTAGGACTAGCATTTATGAGCAGTTCTTC
15 . TRBJ2-1 TRBV19 few CASTRGPNSYNEQFF TGTGCCAGTACCCGGGGACCGAACTCCTACAATGAGCAGTTCTTC
17 TRBD1 TRBJ1-1 TRBV4-1 . CASSQGGGRITDTEAFF TGCGCCAGCAGCCAAGGAGGGGGCCGGATTACAGACACTGAAGCTTTCTTT
14 TRBD2 TRBJ2-1 TRBV27 . CASSLAGGPHEQFF TGTGCCAGCAGCCTAGCGGGGGGGCCTCATGAGCAGTTCTTC
14 . TRBJ2-3 TRBV19 . CASNQVMGTDTQYF TGTGCCAGTAATCAAGTCATGGGCACAGATACGCAGTATTTT
11 . TRBJ1-2 TRBV6-1 . CASSRGRGYTF TGTGCCAGCTCAAGGGGTCGGGGCTACACCTTC
17 . TRBJ2-1 TRBV7-9 . CASQELLARDSYNEQFF TGTGCCAGCCAGGAATTATTAGCTCGAGACTCCTACAATGAGCAGTTCTTC
19 . TRBJ2-2 TRBV4-1 . CASSHRTDATYTTTGELFF TGCGCCAGCAGCCACAGGACCGACGCCACTTATACGACCACCGGGGAGCTGTTTTTT
11 . TRBJ2-5 TRBV28 many CASSLSLLQYF TGTGCCAGCAGTTTATCCCTCCTCCAGTACTTC
17 . TRBJ2-1 TRBV4-3 few CASSQDWAQSSYNEQFF TGCGCCAGCAGCCAAGATTGGGCGCAGAGCTCCTACAATGAGCAGTTCTTC
15 TRBD1 TRBJ1-5 TRBV28 many CASSASGTGHQPQHF TGTGCCAGCAGTGCAAGCGGGACAGGTCACCAGCCCCAGCATTTT
12 . TRBJ1-5 TRBV6-2/TRBV6-3 . CASSYSSRNQHF TGTGCCAGCAGTTACTCGAGTCGAAACCAGCATTTT
14 . TRBJ2-3 TRBV27 . CASSFEYSTDTQYF TGTGCCAGCAGTTTCGAGTATAGCACAGATACGCAGTATTTT